The TCR beta chain described here comes from a study of metastatic and nonmetastatic thyroid tumors. Across the whole study: Repertoires from blood and tumor or nodule tissue of malignant and benign thyroid patients were compared. Notes on the study in general: Significantly greater TCR beta diversity was reportedly found in malignant thyroid tumors than in benign nodules (in blood and tumor).

The CDR3 length is 14 residues. The V gene lost 5 bases and the J gene lost 7 bases, with 18 bases spanning the gap. Germline CDR1 reads SGHTA; CDR2 reads FQGNSA. Before thyroid surgery, none of the patients had received any treatment. As for this clone: Its target is not known.

As originally analysed: A classifier for distant metastasis in papillary thyroid cancer was constructed using CDR3 differences observed across clinicopathological groups. MiXCR reprocessed the PCR reads for TCRdb. What appears here as the V and J calls and clone size reflects TCRdb's work, not the paper's. Of under 5,000 clones in the sample, less than 40% were seen once. The V and J genes are TRBV7-2 and TRBJ2-7; D may correspond to TRBD1 or TRBD2 (6 bases each). The origin of this receptor is a female donor with papillary thyroid cancer or a benign thyroid nodule (not recorded which). Some clones in this sample may be carry-over from other donors' samples. The sample consisted of adjacent normal tissue. The CDR3 spells CASSPTWGAGEQYF. The CDR3 region has the DNA TGTGCCAGCAGCCCAACATGGGGGGCAGGGGAGCAGTACTTC. Full variable domain (remainder filled in from reference TRBV7-2 and TRBJ2-7): GAGVSQSPSNKVTEKGKDVELRCDPISGHTALYWYRQSLGQGLEFLIYFQGNSAPDKSGLPSDRFSAERTGGSVSTLTIQRTQQEDSAVYLCASSPTWGAGEQYFGPGTRLTVT.